Below, 31 T cell receptor beta chains from the same sample are listed, as sequenced in a study of monozygotic twins with inflammatory bowel disease. TCRdb re-called the 5' RACE reads; every CDR3 protein appears as one record, without DNA. This sample contains 110,000 to 150,000 distinct CDR3 sequences. Sequencing used blood. The origin of the receptors is a human donor with ulcerative colitis or Crohn's disease, or a healthy co-twin of an affected twin (not recorded which).

The chain joins TRBV5-8 to TRBJ2-7; lacking DNA, the TRBD1 call made by TCRdb goes unchecked. CDR3 length equals 17 residues. The germline gives CDR1 SGHTS, CDR2 YDEGEE. CDR3 region: CASSFGWTQGWAYEQYF.

The rearrangement joins TRBV28 to TRBJ1-2; TCRdb picks TRBD1, but there is no DNA to check that call. The germline V gene encodes CDR1 MDHEN and CDR2 SYDVKM. This CDR3 comprises 14 residues. CDR3: CASSFAGTGFGYTF.

The chain combines TRBV4-3 with TRBJ2-1; TCRdb's assignment of TRBD2 cannot be checked, as there is no DNA. The germline V gene encodes CDR1 LGHNA and CDR2 YSLEER. The CDR3 is 20 amino acids. The CDR3 protein is CASSQDIGLAGGPEGNEQFF.

The genes are TRBV19 and TRBJ2-3; TCRdb's D call of TRBD1 is untestable without DNA. CDR3 length equals 19 residues. Per germline, CDR1 LNHDA and CDR2 SQIVND (reference sequence). This CDR3 is CASSIDGRRASGRTDTQYF.

The CDR3 loop reads CASSRLTSGSYNEQFF. The chain couples TRBV19 to TRBJ2-1; the D gene TCRdb calls, TRBD2, cannot be checked with no DNA. The CDR3 is 16 residues long. CDR1 is LNHDA, CDR2 SQIVND, per germline (reference sequence).

This chain connects TRBV5-4 to TRBJ2-1; TCRdb calls TRBD1, which cannot be checked without DNA. Germline values: CDR1 SGHNT, CDR2 YYREEE (reference sequence). The CDR3 has 16 amino acids. CDR3 amino acids: CASSSPQASSYNEQFF.

The V gene is TRBV7-9, the J gene TRBJ2-1; TCRdb lists TRBD2, though no DNA is available to test this call. The germline gives CDR1 SEHNR, CDR2 FQNEAQ (reference sequence). The CDR3 length is 17 residues. CDR3 protein: CASSEAGGLAAYNEQFF. Full variable domain (remainder filled in from reference TRBV7-9 and TRBJ2-1): DTGVSQNPRHKITKRGQNVTFRCDPISEHNRLYWYRQTLGQGPEFLTYFQNEAQLEKSRLLSDRFSAERPKGSFSTLEIQRTEQGDSAMYLCASSEAGGLAAYNEQFFGPGTRLTVL.

J is TRBJ1-5 and V is TRBV7-7; TCRdb names TRBD1, which stays unverified in the absence of DNA. Germline assignment: CDR1 SSHAT and CDR2 FNYEAQ (reference sequence). The CDR3 covers 14 residues. CDR3 protein: CASREPGFLGPQHF. Using reference TRBV7-7 and TRBJ1-5 for the parts outside the CDR3, the full variable domain is GAGVSQSPRYKVTKRGQDVTLRCDPISSHATLYWYQQALGQGPEFLTYFNYEAQPDKSGLPSDRFSAERPEGSISTLTIQRTEQRDSAMYRCASREPGFLGPQHFGDGTRLSIL.

This sequence joins TRBV6-4 and TRBJ2-2. The CDR3 loop spans 11 amino acids. Looked up from germline, CDR1 is MRHNA and CDR2 is SNTAGT. CDR3 sequence reads: CASSFSGELFF.

The rearrangement links TRBV5-4 to TRBJ2-3; checking the TCRdb D call of TRBD1 is not possible without DNA. There are 16 residues in the CDR3. Germline values: CDR1 SGHNT, CDR2 YYREEE (reference sequence). CDR3 residues: CASSVGTDIGTDTQYF.

This chain connects TRBV5-4 to TRBJ1-1; TCRdb designates TRBD1, a call that cannot be tested without DNA. Germline V gene data show CDR1 as SGHNT and CDR2 as YYREEE (reference sequence). This CDR3 region has 12 residues. CDR3 in amino acids: CASSRQGDPAFF.

This chain links TRBV7-9 with TRBJ2-3; TCRdb gives TRBD1 as the D gene, but with no DNA this cannot be confirmed. The germline V gene encodes CDR1 SEHNR and CDR2 FQNEAQ (reference sequence). This CDR3 is built from 16 residues. CDR3: CASSTGQGPVTDTQYF.

The chain joins TRBV6-8 to TRBJ2-7. Germline CDR1 is MNHGY and CDR2 is SAAAGT. CDR3 size: 15 residues. The CDR3 loop reads CASSYSKLNSYEQYF.

The genes are TRBV14 and TRBJ1-5. Germline V lookup: CDR1 SGHDN, CDR2 FVKESK. The CDR3 contains 15 residues. CDR3 loop: CASSQGPSGNQPQHF. The whole variable domain, remainder taken from reference TRBV14 and TRBJ1-5, is EAGVTQFPSHSVIEKGQTVTLRCDPISGHDNLYWYRRVMGKEIKFLLHFVKESKQDESGMPNNRFLAERTGGTYSTLKVQPAELEDSGVYFCASSQGPSGNQPQHFGDGTRLSIL.

The gene calls are TRBV7-3 and TRBJ2-1; TCRdb designates TRBD2, a call that cannot be tested without DNA. CDR3 length: 16 amino acids. Germline loops: CDR1 SGHTA, CDR2 FQGTGA. The CDR3: CASSSGPGLALYEQFF.

J is TRBJ2-3 and V is TRBV20-1; checking the TCRdb D call of TRBD2 is not possible without DNA. Germline assignment: CDR1 DFQATT and CDR2 SNEGSKA (reference sequence). The CDR3 covers 16 residues. The chain's CDR3 is CSARAALLGGTDTQYF.

The chain carries TRBV29-1 and TRBJ2-7; absent DNA, TCRdb's TRBD2 call cannot be checked. Germline assignment: CDR1 SQVTM and CDR2 ANQGSEA. This CDR3 spans 12 amino acids. The CDR3 region is CSVAPSGVEQYF.

The chain has TRBV29-1 and TRBJ1-2; TCRdb outputs TRBD1, but without DNA this stays unchecked. This CDR3 region has 12 residues. The V gene's germline CDR1 is SQVTM and CDR2 ANQGSEA. The CDR3 region is CSVEVAGTGYTF.

The CDR3 sequence is CASSVRTGENTEAFF. The chain combines TRBV5-4 with TRBJ1-1; without DNA, the TCRdb call of TRBD1 cannot be checked. The germline CDR1 and CDR2 sequences are SGHNT and YYREEE (reference sequence). This CDR3 is 15 amino acids long.

The V call is TRBV29-1, the J call TRBJ2-1; without DNA, the TCRdb call of TRBD2 cannot be checked. The CDR3 loop spans 14 amino acids. From germline, CDR1 is SQVTM and CDR2 ANQGSEA. CDR3 residues: CSVVGPSSYNEQFF.

The chain recombines TRBV7-9 with TRBJ2-5; TCRdb designates TRBD2, a call that cannot be tested without DNA. CDR1 is SEHNR, CDR2 FQNEAQ, per germline (reference sequence). The CDR3 runs 12 residues. CDR3 sequence reads: CASREAPGTQYF.

This sequence joins TRBV12-3 or TRBV12-4 and TRBJ2-3. The CDR3 is made up of 15 amino acids. CDR3 sequence: CASSPDEDGTDTQYF.

This chain uses TRBV3-1 with TRBJ2-1; TCRdb's assignment of TRBD1 cannot be checked, as there is no DNA. There are 13 residues in the CDR3. Germline CDR1 reads LGHDT; CDR2 reads YNNKEL (reference sequence). The CDR3 protein is CASSPRGYNEQFF.

The gene calls are TRBV5-1 and TRBJ2-7; TCRdb's D gene call, TRBD1, goes unchecked for lack of DNA. The germline CDR1 and CDR2 sequences are SGHRS and YFSETQ. The CDR3 is 16 amino acids. CDR3 region: CASSLGGTGDLYEQYF.

This chain joins TRBV10-3 and TRBJ2-2; the D gene TCRdb calls, TRBD1, cannot be checked with no DNA. The CDR3 is 17 residues long. Germline loops: CDR1 ENHRY, CDR2 SYGVKD. The CDR3 loop reads CAIRPLGSGANTGELFF.

The V call is TRBV14, the J call TRBJ1-6. The CDR3 length is 14 residues. CDR1 is SGHDN and CDR2 is FVKESK in the germline V gene. The CDR3 reads CASSQDLRNSPLHF.

The chain couples TRBV7-9 to TRBJ1-2; TCRdb's D call, TRBD1, is unchecked because there is no DNA. Germline V gene data show CDR1 as SEHNR and CDR2 as FQNEAQ (reference sequence). The CDR3 consists of 12 residues. The CDR3 sequence: CASSPRAAGYTF. The full variable domain, completed using reference TRBV7-9 and TRBJ1-2, is DTGVSQNPRHKITKRGQNVTFRCDPISEHNRLYWYRQTLGQGPEFLTYFQNEAQLEKSRLLSDRFSAERPKGSFSTLEIQRTEQGDSAMYLCASSPRAAGYTFGSGTRLTVV.

The chain employs TRBV11-2 and TRBJ2-1. From germline, CDR1 is SGHAT and CDR2 FQNNGV. The CDR3 is made up of 12 amino acids. The CDR3 sequence is CASSLLSHEQFF. Filled out from reference TRBV11-2 and TRBJ2-1, the complete variable domain reads EAGVAQSPRYKIIEKRQSVAFWCNPISGHATLYWYQQILGQGPKLLIQFQNNGVVDDSQLPKDRFSAERLKGVDSTLKIQPAKLEDSAVYLCASSLLSHEQFFGPGTRLTVL.

The chain uses TRBV12-3 or TRBV12-4 and TRBJ2-2; TCRdb gives TRBD2 as the D gene, but with no DNA this cannot be confirmed. CDR3 length: 16 amino acids. CDR3 sequence reads: CASRGGLAGPAGELFF.

This CDR3 is CASSSIGGGPRLSYEQYF. This chain connects TRBV11-2 to TRBJ2-7; the TCRdb D gene call, TRBD2, has no DNA to confirm it. Germline CDR1 and CDR2: SGHAT and FQNNGV. CDR3 size: 18 residues.

The chain uses TRBV5-1 and TRBJ1-4; the D gene TCRdb calls, TRBD1, cannot be checked with no DNA. Germline V gene data show CDR1 as SGHRS and CDR2 as YFSETQ. The CDR3 runs to 14 residues. The CDR3 here is CASSEGHRGEKLFF.